The entry below gives a single T cell receptor beta chain sequence along with its context. Its antigen is unidentified. The data were taken from a study of CD8+CD57+ T cells in acquired aplastic anemia. Study background: DNA from sorted CD4+ and CD8+ cells averaged approximately 2.9 ug.

Genomic DNA acted as the template from which TCR beta VDJ combination and CDR3 sequence profiling were carried out. TCRdb passed the reads through MiXCR, listing each CDR3 protein once. The table records approximately 80,000 distinct CDR3 sequences, 60% to 75% of them present only once. Findings and limits, study-wide: Researchers reported that CD8+ Simpson's diversity was not significantly different in patients versus controls. Sharing between patients and controls was observed for over 25 CD8+ CDR3 sequences.

CD8+CD57+ cell expansion had been shown by flow cytometry in patients chosen for sequencing. Patients had not yet gotten any therapy when their blood was taken for sampling. The sequence was obtained from a human donor with aplastic anemia. Sequenced sample: sorted CD4+, CD8+, or CD8+CD57+ T cells (not recorded which) from PBMCs.

In DNA form, the CDR3 reads TGTGCCAGTAGTCAGGGGTTCAACGAGCAGTACTTC. Translated, it gives CASSQGFNEQYF. The chain employs TRBV19 and TRBJ2-7, with D possibly TRBD1 on 6 matching bases. V was trimmed by 5 bases and J by 5 bases, leaving 10 bases between them. CDR3 length: 12 amino acids. CDR1 is LNHDA and CDR2 is SQIVND in the germline V gene (reference sequence).